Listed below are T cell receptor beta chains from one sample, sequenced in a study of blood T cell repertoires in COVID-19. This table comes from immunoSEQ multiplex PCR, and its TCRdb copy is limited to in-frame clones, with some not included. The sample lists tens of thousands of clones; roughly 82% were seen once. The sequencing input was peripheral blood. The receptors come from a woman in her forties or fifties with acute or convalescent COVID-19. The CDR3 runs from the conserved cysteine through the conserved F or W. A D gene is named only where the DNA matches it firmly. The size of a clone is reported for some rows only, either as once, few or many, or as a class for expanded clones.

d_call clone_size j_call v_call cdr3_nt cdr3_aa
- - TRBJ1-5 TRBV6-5 TGTGCCAGTTCCTCGGGGTTTCAGCCCCAGCATTTT CASSSGFQPQHF
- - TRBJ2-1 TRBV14 TGTGCCAGCAGCCAAGTCGGGAGTGTACATGAGCAGTTCTTC CASSQVGSVHEQFF
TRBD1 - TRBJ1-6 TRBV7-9 TGTGCCAGCAGCGATTCCACTATTCTCGACAGGGGGAATTCACCCCTCCACTTT CASSDSTILDRGNSPLHF
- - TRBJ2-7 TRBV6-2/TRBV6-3 TGTGCCAGCAGCCACTCCCAGGTTAACGAGCAGTACTTC CASSHSQVNEQYF
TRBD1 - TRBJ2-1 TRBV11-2 TGTGCCAGCAGCCCGCGGACAGGGGGGTTAGATGAGCAGTTCTTC CASSPRTGGLDEQFF
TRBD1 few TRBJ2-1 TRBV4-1 TGCGCCAGCAGCCAACCTAGGGGGCCCCATTCAGCTGAGCAGTTCTTC CASSQPRGPHSAEQFF
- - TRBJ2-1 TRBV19 TGTGCCAGTAGTATTTTAATCGTGGGAGCGAAAAATGAGCAGTTCTTC CASSILIVGAKNEQFF
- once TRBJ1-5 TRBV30 TGTGCCTGGAGTGTAACGGGGTTTGGGAGCAATCAGCCCCAGCATTTT CAWSVTGFGSNQPQHF
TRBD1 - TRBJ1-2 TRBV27 TGTGTCCTTCCAGGGGGCGAGCGGTACTATGGCTACACCTTC CVLPGGERYYGYTF
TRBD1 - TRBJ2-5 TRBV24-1 TGTGCCACCAGTGATTTCTGGGCAGGGGGCGGTCAAGAGACCCAGTACTTC CATSDFWAGGGQETQYF
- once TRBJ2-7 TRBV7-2 TGTGCCAGCAGCTCTACAGGGTCCCGCGTTTACGAGCAGTACTTC CASSSTGSRVYEQYF
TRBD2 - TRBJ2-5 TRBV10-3 TGTGCCATCAGTGCAAAACCCGGGACTACCGATGGTCTCTACTTC CAISAKPGTTDGLYF
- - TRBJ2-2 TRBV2 TGTGCCAGCAGTGTCGGCACCGGGGAGCTGTTTTTT CASSVGTGELFF
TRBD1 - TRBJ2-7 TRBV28 TGTGCCAGCAGTCTCATAACAGGGGAAAAGTACTTC CASSLITGEKYF
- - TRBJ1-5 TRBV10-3 TGTGCCATCAGGGGGGGATTAGAGAGCAATCAGCCCCAGCATTTT CAIRGGLESNQPQHF
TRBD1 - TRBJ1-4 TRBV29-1 TGCAGCGTGACGGGACAGGGATCCGGAAAACTGTTTTTT CSVTGQGSGKLFF
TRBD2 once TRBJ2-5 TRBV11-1 TGTGCCAGCAGCAAGGGGAGTAGCGGGGGGAAAGAGACCCAGTACTTC CASSKGSSGGKETQYF
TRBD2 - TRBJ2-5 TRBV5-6 TGTGCCAGCAGCTTACGACTAGCGGGGGGGGAGACCCAGTACTTC CASSLRLAGGETQYF
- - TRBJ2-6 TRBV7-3 TGTGCCAGCAGCTTAAACCCCTCGGGAGGGGCCAACGTCCTGACTTTC CASSLNPSGGANVLTF
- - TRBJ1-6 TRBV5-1 TGCGCCAGCAGCTTGCTCCTGACAGGAGTCAATTCACCCCTCCACTTT CASSLLLTGVNSPLHF
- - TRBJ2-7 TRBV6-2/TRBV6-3 TGTGCCAGCAGTTATATTATGAGACAGGAAAATGAGCAGTACTTC CASSYIMRQENEQYF
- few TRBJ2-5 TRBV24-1 TGTGCCACCAGTGATTTAGGAGGGTGGGAGACCCAGTACTTC CATSDLGGWETQYF
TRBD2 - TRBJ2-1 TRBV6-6 TGTGCCAGCAGGGGAGCGGGAGCCATCAATGAGCAGTTCTTC CASRGAGAINEQFF
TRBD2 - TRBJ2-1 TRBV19 TGTGCCAGTAGTATTCTAGCGGGAAGCAATGAGCAGTTCTTC CASSILAGSNEQFF
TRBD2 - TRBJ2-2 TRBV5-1 TGCGCCAGCAGCTTCCCCGAAGCGGGAGTCACCGGGGAGCTGTTTTTT CASSFPEAGVTGELFF
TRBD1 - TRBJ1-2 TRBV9 TGTGCCAGCAGCCTGATGCCGGGACAGAACTATGGCTACACCTTC CASSLMPGQNYGYTF
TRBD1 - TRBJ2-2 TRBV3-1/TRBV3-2 TGTGCCAGCAGCCACAAGCAGGGGGCTGCGAACACCGGGGAGCTGTTTTTT CASSHKQGAANTGELFF
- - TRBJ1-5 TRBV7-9 TGTGCCAGCAGCCGGGACACCAATCAGCCCCAGCATTTT CASSRDTNQPQHF
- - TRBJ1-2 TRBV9 TGTGCCAGCAGCGTTCAGGGGCAAGGTGGCTACACCTTC CASSVQGQGGYTF
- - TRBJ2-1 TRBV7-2 TGTGCCAGCAGACCTGAGAGGAGCTCCTACAATGAGCAGTTCTTC CASRPERSSYNEQFF
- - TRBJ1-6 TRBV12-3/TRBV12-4 TGTGCCAGCAGTTTAGGGGCGAATTCACCCCTCCACTTT CASSLGANSPLHF
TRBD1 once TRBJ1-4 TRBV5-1 TGCGCCAGCAGCTTGGGACAGGGAGGAGAAAAACTGTTTTTT CASSLGQGGEKLFF
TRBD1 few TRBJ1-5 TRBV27 TGTGCCAGCAGGGGGACAGACTTCCGGGGCAATCAGCCCCAGCATTTT CASRGTDFRGNQPQHF
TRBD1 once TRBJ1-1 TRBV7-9 TGTGCCAGCAGCATAGAACAGGGGTGGAACACTGAAGCTTTCTTT CASSIEQGWNTEAFF
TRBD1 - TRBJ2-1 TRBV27 TGTGCCAGCAGTTCCGGGACAGGGGGCTTTAATGAGCAGTTCTTC CASSSGTGGFNEQFF
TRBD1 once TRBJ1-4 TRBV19 TGTGCCAGTAGTATAGGGCGGACAGGACGCAATGAAAAACTGTTTTTT CASSIGRTGRNEKLFF
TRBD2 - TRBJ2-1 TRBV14 TGTGCCAGCAGCCGACACGGGACTAGCGGGAGTAATGAGCAGTTCTTC CASSRHGTSGSNEQFF
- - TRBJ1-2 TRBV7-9 TGTGCCAGCGGGCAGGGATCGTTCGGTGGCTACACCTTC CASGQGSFGGYTF
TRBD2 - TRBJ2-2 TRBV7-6 TGTGCCAGCAGCTTAGCCATAGCGGGAGTGAACGGGGAGCTGTTTTTT CASSLAIAGVNGELFF
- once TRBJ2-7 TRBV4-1 TGCGCCAGCAGCCAAGATTGGGGGACTCCCCGGAGCGAGCAGTACTTC CASSQDWGTPRSEQYF
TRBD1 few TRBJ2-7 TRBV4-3 TGCGCCAGCAGCCAAGCGGGACAGTCTTACGAGCAGTACTTC CASSQAGQSYEQYF
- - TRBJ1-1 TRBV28 TGTGCCAGCAGTTCACCGGGTGATGGGGCTGTGCGCACTGAAGCTTTCTTT CASSSPGDGAVRTEAFF
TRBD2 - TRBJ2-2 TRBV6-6 TGTGCCAGCAGTTTCCCCGGGACTAGCGGGAGTCGGGAGCTGTTTTTT CASSFPGTSGSRELFF
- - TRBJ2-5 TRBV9 TGTGCCAGCAGCGCCCAGGGCACGGAGACCCAGTACTTC CASSAQGTETQYF